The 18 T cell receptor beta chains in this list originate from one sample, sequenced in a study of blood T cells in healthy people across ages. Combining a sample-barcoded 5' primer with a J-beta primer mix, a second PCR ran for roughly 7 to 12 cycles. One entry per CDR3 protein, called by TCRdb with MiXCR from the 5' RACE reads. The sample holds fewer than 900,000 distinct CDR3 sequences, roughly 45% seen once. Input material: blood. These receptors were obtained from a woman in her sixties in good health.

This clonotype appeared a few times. Here the CDR3 reads CSVAQTQGQPQHF. As DNA, the CDR3 is TGCAGCGTCGCCCAAACCCAGGGTCAGCCCCAGCATTTT. V gene TRBV29-1 combines with J gene TRBJ1-5, with D perhaps matching TRBD1 (5 bases). The V end was cut by 6 bases, the J end by 6 bases, with 15 bases between. Germline V gene sequence: CDR1 SQVTM, CDR2 ANQGSEA. This CDR3 contains 13 residues.

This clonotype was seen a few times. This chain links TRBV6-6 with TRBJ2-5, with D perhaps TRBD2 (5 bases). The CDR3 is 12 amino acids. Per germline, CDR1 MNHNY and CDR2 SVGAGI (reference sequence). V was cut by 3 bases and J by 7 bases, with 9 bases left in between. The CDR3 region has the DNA TGTGCCAGCAGTTATAGTGCGGGGACCCAGTACTTC. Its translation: CASSYSAGTQYF.

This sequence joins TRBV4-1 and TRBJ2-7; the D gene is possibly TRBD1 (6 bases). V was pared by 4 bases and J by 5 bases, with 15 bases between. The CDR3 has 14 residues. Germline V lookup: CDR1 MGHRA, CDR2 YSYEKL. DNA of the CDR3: TGCGCCAGCAGCCTTGACAGGCCGCCCCACGAGCAGTACTTC. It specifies CASSLDRPPHEQYF.

CDR3 protein: CSARRLESNQYF. The CDR3, as DNA: TGCAGTGCTCGCCGACTAGAGTCCAACCAGTACTTC. The chain couples TRBV20-1 to TRBJ2-5; D possibly corresponds to TRBD2 (6 bases). Germline loops: CDR1 DFQATT, CDR2 SNEGSKA (reference sequence). CDR3 length equals 12 residues. V was clipped by 5 bases and J by 10 bases, with 17 bases between them.

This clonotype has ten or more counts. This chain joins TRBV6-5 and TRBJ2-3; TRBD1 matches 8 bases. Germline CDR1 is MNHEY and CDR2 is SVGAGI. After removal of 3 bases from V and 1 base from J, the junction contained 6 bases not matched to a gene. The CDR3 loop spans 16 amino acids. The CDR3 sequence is CASSYTDRARTDTQYF. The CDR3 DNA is TGTGCCAGCAGTTATACGGACAGGGCACGCACAGATACGCAGTATTTT.

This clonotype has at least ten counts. This CDR3 is CATSDGVEQYF. As DNA, the CDR3 is TGTGCCACCAGTGACGGGGTCGAGCAGTACTTC. The chain is built from TRBV24-1 and TRBJ2-7, with D possibly matching TRBD2 (5 bases). The CDR3 consists of 11 residues. Per germline, CDR1 KGHDR and CDR2 SFDVKD. The ends were cut back, 4 bases at V and 6 bases at J, with 6 bases in the middle.

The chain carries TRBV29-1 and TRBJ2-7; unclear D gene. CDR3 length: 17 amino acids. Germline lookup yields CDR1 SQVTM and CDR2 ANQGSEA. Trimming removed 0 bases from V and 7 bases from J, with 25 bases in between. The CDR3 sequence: CSVEDRILAETINEQYF. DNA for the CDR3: TGCAGCGTTGAAGATCGCATATTGGCGGAGACCATCAATGAGCAGTACTTC.

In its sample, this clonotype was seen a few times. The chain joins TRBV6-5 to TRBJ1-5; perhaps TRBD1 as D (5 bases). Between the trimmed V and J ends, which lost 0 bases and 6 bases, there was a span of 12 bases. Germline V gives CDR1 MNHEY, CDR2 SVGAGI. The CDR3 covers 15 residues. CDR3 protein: CASSYSMWDGQPQHF. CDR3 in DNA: TGTGCCAGCAGTTACTCGATGTGGGACGGTCAGCCCCAGCATTTT.

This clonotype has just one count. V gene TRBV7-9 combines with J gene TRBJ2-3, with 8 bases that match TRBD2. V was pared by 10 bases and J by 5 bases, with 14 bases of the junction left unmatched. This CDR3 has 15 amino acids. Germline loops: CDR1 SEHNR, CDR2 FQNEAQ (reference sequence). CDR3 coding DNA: TGTGCCACCACCCCTACCGGGGGGGCCGAAGATACGCAGTATTTT. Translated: CATTPTGGAEDTQYF.

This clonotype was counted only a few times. The CDR3 DNA reads as TGTGCCTGGAGTCCTACCCTACTGGGCGATGAGCAGTTCTTC. Residues: CAWSPTLLGDEQFF. The chain couples TRBV30 to TRBJ2-1; no clear D. The CDR3 has 14 amino acids. Germline CDR1 GTSNPN, CDR2 SVGIG (reference sequence). Trimming cost V 2 bases and J 8 bases, with 16 bases left between them.

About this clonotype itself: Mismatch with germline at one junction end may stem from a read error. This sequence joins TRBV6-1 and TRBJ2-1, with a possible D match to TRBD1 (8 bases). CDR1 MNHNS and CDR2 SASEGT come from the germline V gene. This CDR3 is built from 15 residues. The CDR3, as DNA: TGTGCCGGCAGTGTGGCACAGGGGGGGTACAATGAGCAGTTCTTC. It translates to CAGSVAQGGYNEQFF.

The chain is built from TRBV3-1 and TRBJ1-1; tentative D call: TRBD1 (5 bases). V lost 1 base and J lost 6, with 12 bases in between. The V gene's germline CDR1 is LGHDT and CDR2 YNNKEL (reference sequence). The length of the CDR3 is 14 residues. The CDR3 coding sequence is TGTGCCAGCAGCCAAGGTGGGGGTAAAGCTGAAGCTTTCTTT. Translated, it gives CASSQGGGKAEAFF.

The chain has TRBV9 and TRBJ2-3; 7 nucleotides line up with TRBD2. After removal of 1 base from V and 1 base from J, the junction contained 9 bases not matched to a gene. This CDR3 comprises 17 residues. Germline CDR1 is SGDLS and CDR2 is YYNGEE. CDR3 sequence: CASSVSGGAGGTDTQYF. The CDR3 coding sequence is TGTGCCAGCAGCGTATCTGGCGGGGCGGGAGGCACAGATACGCAGTATTTT.

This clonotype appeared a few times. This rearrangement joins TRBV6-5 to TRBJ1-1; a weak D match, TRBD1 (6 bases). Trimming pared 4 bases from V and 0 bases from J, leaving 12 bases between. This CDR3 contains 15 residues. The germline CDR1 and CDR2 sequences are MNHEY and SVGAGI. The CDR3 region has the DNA TGTGCCAGCAGTTTCGGGGGGGCGATGAACACTGAAGCTTTCTTT. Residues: CASSFGGAMNTEAFF.

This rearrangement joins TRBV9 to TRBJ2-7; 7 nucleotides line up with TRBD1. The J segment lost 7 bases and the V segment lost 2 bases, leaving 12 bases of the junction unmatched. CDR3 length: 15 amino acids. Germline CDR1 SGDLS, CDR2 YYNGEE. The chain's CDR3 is CASSVTGTDVSEQYF. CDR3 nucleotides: TGTGCCAGCAGCGTCACCGGGACAGATGTGAGTGAGCAGTACTTC.

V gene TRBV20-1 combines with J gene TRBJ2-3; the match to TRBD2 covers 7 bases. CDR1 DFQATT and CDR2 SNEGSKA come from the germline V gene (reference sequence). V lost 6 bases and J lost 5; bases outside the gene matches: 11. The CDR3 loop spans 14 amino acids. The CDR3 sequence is CSAQVSGAIDTQYF. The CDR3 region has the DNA TGCAGTGCCCAAGTGAGCGGGGCGATAGATACGCAGTATTTT.

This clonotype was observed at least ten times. CDR3 sequence (DNA): TGTGCCAGCAGCTTAGCGGTGGGAGAGCAGTTCTTC. Protein product: CASSLAVGEQFF. This rearrangement joins TRBV3-1 to TRBJ2-1; D possibly corresponds to TRBD2 (6 bases). CDR1 and CDR2 from the germline V gene are LGHDT and YNNKEL (reference sequence). Trimming left V 5 bases short and J 10 bases short, with 12 bases between. This CDR3 has 12 amino acids.

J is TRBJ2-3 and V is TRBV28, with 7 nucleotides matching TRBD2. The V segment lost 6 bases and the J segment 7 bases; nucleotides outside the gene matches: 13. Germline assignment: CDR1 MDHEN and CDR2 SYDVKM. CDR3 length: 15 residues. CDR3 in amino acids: CASSGAGRYQNTQYF. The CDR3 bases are TGTGCCAGCAGCGGAGCGGGGAGGTATCAAAATACGCAGTATTTT.